Listed below are T cell receptor beta chains from one sample, sequenced in a study of cytomegalovirus exposure and HLA in healthy donors. Here immunoSEQ multiplex PCR was the method, and the copy in TCRdb shows in-frame clones only, minus some. The sample lists about 190,000 clones; about four fifths were seen once. The sequencing input was PBMCs. The receptors were sampled from a woman between 45 and 65 years old in good health and CMV-seronegative. CDR3s include the opening cysteine and the closing phenylalanine or tryptophan. Each record gives: D gene, CDR3 length, clone size, V gene, J gene, CDR3 DNA, CDR3 protein. The D gene is left open where the match is weak. Clone size appears in some rows only: once, few, many, or a class for an expanded clone.

TRBD1	15	.	TRBV4-3	TRBJ1-2	TGCGCCAGCAGCCAAACCCCGGGACAGGACTATGGCTACACCTTC	CASSQTPGQDYGYTF
TRBD1	16	.	TRBV4-3	TRBJ1-2	TGCGCCAGCAGCCAAGAGCGGGACAGGGGGACCTATGGCTACACCTTC	CASSQERDRGTYGYTF
.	11	.	TRBV7-9	TRBJ2-1	TGTGCCAGCGGACAAGGAAATGAGCAGTTCTTC	CASGQGNEQFF
.	15	.	TRBV7-9	TRBJ2-5	TGTGCCAGCAGCTTGGGGGGGGCCTTTTGGGAGACCCAGTACTTC	CASSLGGAFWETQYF
.	15	.	TRBV10-3	TRBJ2-2	TGTGCCATCAGTGGTGTGGGGGCACCTACCGGGGAGCTGTTTTTT	CAISGVGAPTGELFF
.	12	.	TRBV29-1	TRBJ2-7	TGCAGCGTTGAAGTCAAAAGAGACGAGCAGTACTTC	CSVEVKRDEQYF
TRBD1	16	.	TRBV5-1	TRBJ2-2	TGCGCCAGCAGCTTGGCGTCGACAGGGGCCACCGGGGAGCTGTTTTTT	CASSLASTGATGELFF
.	14	.	TRBV19	TRBJ1-2	TGTGCCAGTATGGTACACGGAGCTAACTATGGCTACACCTTC	CASMVHGANYGYTF
TRBD1	18	.	TRBV7-2	TRBJ1-5	TGTGCCAGCAGCTCCCAGACAGGGTCGTGGATAAGCAATCAGCCCCAGCATTTT	CASSSQTGSWISNQPQHF
TRBD2	17	.	TRBV15	TRBJ2-1	TGTGCCACCAGCAGAGGACTAGCGGGAGGGAAAGGCAATGAGCAGTTCTTC	CATSRGLAGGKGNEQFF
.	13	.	TRBV18	TRBJ1-1	TGTGCCAGCTCCCAGACCGGAGTCACTGAAGCTTTCTTT	CASSQTGVTEAFF
TRBD1	13	once	TRBV10-3	TRBJ1-2	TGTGCCATCAGTGAAGACAGGGACTATGGCTACACCTTC	CAISEDRDYGYTF
TRBD1	14	.	TRBV10-3	TRBJ1-1	TGTGCCATCAGCCCGGGACAGGCGAACACTGAAGCTTTCTTT	CAISPGQANTEAFF
TRBD2	15	.	TRBV15	TRBJ2-1	TGTGCCACCAGCATAGCGGGAGGGCCGGGTAATGAGCAGTTCTTC	CATSIAGGPGNEQFF
TRBD2	16	few	TRBV7-8	TRBJ2-5	TGTGCCAGCAGCCCCTTACCGGGAGGGCTGGGTGAGACCCAGTACTTC	CASSPLPGGLGETQYF
.	15	.	TRBV5-1	TRBJ1-3	TGCGCCAGCAGCCCCGGGGGTGGCTCTGGAAACACCATATATTTT	CASSPGGGSGNTIYF
TRBD1	14	.	TRBV6-5	TRBJ2-5	TGTGCCAGCAGACCAGGGGGCCTGGGAGAGACCCAGTACTTC	CASRPGGLGETQYF